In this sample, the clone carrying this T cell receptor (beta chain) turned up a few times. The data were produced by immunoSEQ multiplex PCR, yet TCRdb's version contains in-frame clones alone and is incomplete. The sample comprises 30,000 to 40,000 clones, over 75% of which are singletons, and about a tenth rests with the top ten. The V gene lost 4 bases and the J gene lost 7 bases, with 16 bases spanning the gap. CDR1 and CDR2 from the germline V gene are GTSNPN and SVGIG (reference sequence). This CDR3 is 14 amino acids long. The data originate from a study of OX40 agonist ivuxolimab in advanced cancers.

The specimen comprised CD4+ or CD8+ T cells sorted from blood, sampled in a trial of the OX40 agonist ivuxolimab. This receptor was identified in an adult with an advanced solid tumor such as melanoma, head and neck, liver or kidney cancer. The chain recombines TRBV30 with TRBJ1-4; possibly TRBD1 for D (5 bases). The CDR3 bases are TGTGCCTGGACTCAAGGCAGGGATGGTGAAAAACTGTTTTTT. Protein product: CAWTQGRDGEKLFF.